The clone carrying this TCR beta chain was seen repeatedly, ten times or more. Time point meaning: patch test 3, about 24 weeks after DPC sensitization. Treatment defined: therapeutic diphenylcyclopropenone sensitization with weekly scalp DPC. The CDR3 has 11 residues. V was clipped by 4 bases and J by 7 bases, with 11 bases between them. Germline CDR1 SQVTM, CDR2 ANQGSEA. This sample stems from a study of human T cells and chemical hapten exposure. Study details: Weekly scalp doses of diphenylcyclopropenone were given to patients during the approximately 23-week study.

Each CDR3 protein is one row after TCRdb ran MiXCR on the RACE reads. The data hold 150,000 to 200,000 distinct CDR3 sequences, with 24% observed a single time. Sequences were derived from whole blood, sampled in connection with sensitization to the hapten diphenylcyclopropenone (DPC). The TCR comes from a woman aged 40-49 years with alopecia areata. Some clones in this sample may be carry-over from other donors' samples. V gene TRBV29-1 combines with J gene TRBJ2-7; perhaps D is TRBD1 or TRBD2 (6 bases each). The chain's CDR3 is CSVVRGGEQYF. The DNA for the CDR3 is TGCAGCGTTGTTCGAGGGGGGGAGCAGTACTTC.